This T cell receptor (beta chain) was sequenced in a study of blood T cell repertoires in COVID-19. The CDR3 is 13 residues long. The V and J ends lost 3 bases and 4 bases respectively, with 7 bases between them. The germline gives CDR1 SGHAT, CDR2 FQNNGV. Using immunoSEQ multiplex PCR, the repertoire was profiled, and TCRdb retains in-frame clones only, with some absent. Here the sample spans over 200,000 clones, over 80% being singletons. V is TRBV11-2 and J is TRBJ2-1, with D hard to call. The origin of this receptor is a man aged 25-40 years with COVID-19, enrolled during active disease. Sequenced: peripheral blood. CDR3 sequence: CASSLGQYNEQFF. The CDR3 nucleotides are TGTGCCAGCAGCTTGGGCCAGTACAATGAGCAGTTCTTC.